The clone carrying this T cell receptor (beta chain) was counted at least ten times. The antigen is unknown. This sample is part of a study of T cells in Graves' hyperthyroidism and ophthalmopathy. Study-wide points: Among thyroid clonotypes expanded above 0.001, most also appeared in blood. A 13 V-J model separated ophthalmopathy from stable hyperthyroidism.

It was RNA transcripts that yielded the amplified TCR beta CDR3 regions. Carried out on the TCR CDR3, a first-round RT-PCR used the HTBI primer set. MiXCR was run by TCRdb on the multiplex PCR reads, yielding one entry per CDR3 protein. The table records some 770,000 distinct CDR3 sequences, about a sixth of them present only once. Each diagnosis was grounded in clinical symptoms, serum thyroxine and TRAb, thyroid ultrasound, and orbital computed tomography. Fresh peripheral blood, roughly 9.8 ml of it, supplied the PBMCs. The sequence was collected from a man younger than 35 with Graves' hyperthyroidism. Specimen: blood.

The CDR3 loop is CASSPYRGSDTEAFF. The CDR3 DNA reads as TGTGCCAGCAGCCCTTACAGGGGATCGGACACTGAAGCTTTCTTT. The J gene is TRBJ1-1, the V gene TRBV11-1; 7 nucleotides agree with TRBD1. The V segment lost 5 bases and the J segment 3 bases; nucleotides outside the gene matches: 9. Looked up from germline, CDR1 is SGHAT and CDR2 is FQDESV (reference sequence). This CDR3 comprises 15 residues.